This record concerns one T cell receptor beta chain sequence. The antigen it recognizes is unknown. Nothing much larger sits one base from this clone, and base qualities are not available. Genomic DNA was used as template for profiling of TCR beta VDJ combinations and CDR3 sequences. An Illumina HiSeq 2000 was used for TCR repertoire sequencing. The original methods were these. TRBV/TRBJ rearrangement plots, CDR3 size and DJ length profiles, and Simpson's diversity index were used to assess repertoires. Whichever DNA sequence was most abundant in the deep sequencing data was defined as the immunodominant clone. CDR3 amino acid sequences were checked for sharing between subjects and were compared against published repertoires and the VDJdb database. TCRdb reanalyzed the raw reads on its own, using fastp at Q25 for trimming and MiXCR for clone calling, and kept in-frame beta chains. Entries are consolidated by CDR3 protein sequence, retaining the most common genes and DNA. None of the V and J calls come from the authors' own analysis; TCRdb made them. Counted in this sample were 180,000 or so distinct CDR3 sequences; 45% to 55% of them appeared once. The biggest ten clones account for about 1.2% of the sample.

The germline V gene (reference sequence) sets CDR1 to LNHDA and CDR2 to SQIVND. The V and J ends are trimmed by 5 bases and 2 bases, leaving 10 bases between them. The CDR3 sequence holds 13 residues, the cysteine and phenylalanine included. Only the CDR3 DNA stays, 39 bases, in frame from base 1. This entry comes from a study of CD8+CD57+ T cells in acquired aplastic anemia (dated by TCRdb to 2016 to 2019). Background on the whole study: On average, sorted CD4+ and CD8+ cells yielded about 3 ug of extracted DNA, with a range of about 0.19 to 30 ug. CD8+CD57+ expansion was defined as frequency above the mean frequency observed in healthy subjects. On the study overall, not on this receptor specifically: No significant difference in CD8+ Simpson's diversity was found between patients and healthy controls (P=0.060). Roughly 29 CD8+ CDR3 sequences were shared between patients and controls but appeared highly expressed in patients and within their immunodominant clones.

Patients chosen for sequencing had shown expansion of CD8+CD57+ cells by flow cytometry. Every patient had severe acquired aplastic anemia, diagnosed using the International Study of Aplastic Anemia and Agranulocytosis and Camitta criteria. Patients had received no therapy at the time of blood sampling. TCR repertoires of sorted CD4+ and CD8+ blood T cells from severe aplastic anemia patients and healthy subjects were deep-sequenced in the study. Patients were enrolled in the USA under clinicaltrials.gov protocols 00001620, 01623167, 00001397, 00071045, 00081523 and 00961064. Ficoll-Paque density gradient centrifugation was used to isolate peripheral blood mononuclear cells. Before DNA extraction, CD4+ and CD8+ T cells were sorted by FACS or by magnetic beads.

Sequenced input: sorted CD4+, CD8+, or CD8+CD57+ T cells (not recorded which) from PBMCs. The V and J segments used are TRBV19 and TRBJ2-7; a tentative D match to TRBD1 spans 5 bases. This TCR was sampled from a human donor with aplastic anemia. The DNA sequence is TGTGCCAGTAGTGAGGACATTACCTACGAGCAGTACTTC. The translation is CASSEDITYEQYF.